This TCR beta chain was documented in a study of blood T cell repertoires in COVID-19. V lost 4 bases and J lost 5, with 11 bases in between. CDR1 is SGHDN and CDR2 is FVKESK in the germline V gene. The CDR3 is 14 residues long. Using immunoSEQ multiplex PCR, the repertoire was profiled, and TCRdb retains in-frame clones only, with some absent. The data contain roughly 100,000 clones, around four fifths of them singletons. Material for sequencing was peripheral blood. The chain joins TRBV14 to TRBJ2-2; tentative D call: TRBD2 (5 bases). This receptor was obtained from a human donor in a cohort sampled during active COVID-19. CDR3 in amino acids: CASSLPGWTGELFF. The CDR3 DNA reads TGTGCCAGCAGCCTCCCGGGGTGGACCGGGGAGCTGTTTTTT.